This T cell receptor (beta chain) originates from a study of blood T cells in healthy people across ages. Study-wide results and limits: Estimated diversity, derived from one million T cells, was regarded as an underestimate.

A second PCR of about 7 to 12 cycles used a sample-barcoded 5' primer and a J-beta primer mix. TCRdb reanalysed the 5' RACE reads using MiXCR and keeps one entry per CDR3 protein. The sample includes 850,000 to 1,100,000 distinct CDR3 sequences, more than 30% of them seen just once. There are a few counts of this clonotype. Its specificity is not known. The germline V and J ends were trimmed by 1 base and 2 bases, with 2 bases remaining between them. Germline CDR1 MNHEY, CDR2 SVGEGT. The CDR3 totals 12 residues. Sequencing was performed on blood. The receptor was derived from a man in his late teens or twenties in good health. The chain links TRBV6-2 or TRBV6-3 to TRBJ1-2; D remains unclear. DNA of the CDR3: TGTGCCAGCAGTTACTGGAACTATGGCTACACCTTC. It specifies CASSYWNYGYTF.